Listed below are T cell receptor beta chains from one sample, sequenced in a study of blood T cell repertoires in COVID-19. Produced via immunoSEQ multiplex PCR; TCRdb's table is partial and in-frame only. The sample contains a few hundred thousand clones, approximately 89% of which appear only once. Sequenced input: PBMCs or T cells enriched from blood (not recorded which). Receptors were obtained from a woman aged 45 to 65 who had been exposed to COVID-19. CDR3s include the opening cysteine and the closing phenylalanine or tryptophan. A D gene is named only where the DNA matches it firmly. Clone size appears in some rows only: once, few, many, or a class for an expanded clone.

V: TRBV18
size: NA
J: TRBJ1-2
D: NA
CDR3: CASSQGDKYGYTF
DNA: TGTGCCAGCTCACAAGGGGACAAGTATGGCTACACCTTC

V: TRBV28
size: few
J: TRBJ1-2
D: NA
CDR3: CASSFVAGGSYGYTF
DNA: TGTGCCAGCAGTTTCGTGGCCGGGGGGTCCTATGGCTACACCTTC

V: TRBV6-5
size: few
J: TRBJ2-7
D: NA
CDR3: CASSLTVTSYEQYF
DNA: TGTGCCAGCAGCCTGACAGTGACCTCCTACGAGCAGTACTTC

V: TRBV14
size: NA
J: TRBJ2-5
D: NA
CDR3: CASSQAGQETQYF
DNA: TGTGCCAGCAGCCAAGCCGGGCAAGAGACCCAGTACTTC

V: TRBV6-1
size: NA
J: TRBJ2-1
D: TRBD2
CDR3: CASSERGLAGVGEQFF
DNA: TGTGCCAGCAGTGAAAGGGGCCTAGCGGGGGTTGGTGAGCAGTTCTTC

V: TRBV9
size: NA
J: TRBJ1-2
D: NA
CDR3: CASSPNPGGPSGYTF
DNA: TGTGCCAGCAGCCCCAATCCGGGGGGCCCGAGTGGCTACACCTTC

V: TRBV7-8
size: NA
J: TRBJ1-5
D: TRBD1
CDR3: CASSSIWGTGTSNQPQHF
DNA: TGTGCCAGCAGCTCCATCTGGGGGACAGGAACGAGCAATCAGCCCCAGCATTTT

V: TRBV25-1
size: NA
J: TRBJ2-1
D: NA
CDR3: CASSGTRNNEQFF
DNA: TGTGCCAGCAGCGGGACTCGCAACAATGAGCAGTTCTTC

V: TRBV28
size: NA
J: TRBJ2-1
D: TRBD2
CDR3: CASTSPGSGNSYNEQFF
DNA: TGTGCCAGCACCTCCCCAGGTAGCGGGAACTCCTACAATGAGCAGTTCTTC

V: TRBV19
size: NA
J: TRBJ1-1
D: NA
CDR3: CASSAYAENTEAFF
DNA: TGTGCCAGTAGTGCCTATGCCGAGAACACTGAAGCTTTCTTT